This T cell receptor (beta chain) was sequenced in a study of OX40 agonist ivuxolimab in advanced cancers. Turning to the overall study: Ivuxolimab was an agonistic, fully human IgG2 monoclonal antibody directed against OX40 (CD134), a costimulatory receptor. The point of sequencing TCRbeta in the periphery was to test whether ivuxolimab changed TCR sequence diversity and drove clonal T-cell expansion. The paper covers the monotherapy dose-escalation part of the phase I ivuxolimab trial, which included N of about 50 patients. Patients were allowed to have had prior anti-PD-1, anti-PD-L1 or anti-CTLA-4 therapy, and approximately 37% of the dose-escalation patients had been treated with checkpoint inhibitors. In the dose-escalation cohort, 82.7% of patients were male, and the mean age was around 60 years, with a range of about 20 to 90. Partial responses occurred in three dose-escalation patients: two with cutaneous melanoma and one with hepatocellular carcinoma. Intravenous ivuxolimab was administered to patients every 2 weeks at six dose levels: 0.01, 0.1, 0.3, 1.5, 3 and 10 mg/kg. Of the roughly 51 patients in dose escalation, some 20 had hepatocellular carcinoma, about 15 had melanoma, 9 had renal cell carcinoma and 9 had head and neck cancer. Overall study results and their limits: Low levels of normalized T-cell clonal expansion were also seen in some patients who did not respond. At doses of 0.1 to 3.0 mg/kg, clonal expansion of both CD4+ and CD8+ T cells in blood was seen between baseline and week 6. The antigen specificity of the clonally expanded peripheral T cells was not determined. After ivuxolimab, more expanded clones were found on average in CD8+ T cells than in CD4+ T cells. In the 0.1-3.0 mg/kg groups, partial responders had among the lowest normalized peripheral clonal expansion, particularly in CD8+ T cells.

The germline V gene (reference sequence) provides CDR1 MNHEY and CDR2 SMNVEV. Including the terminal cysteine and phenylalanine, the CDR3 comprises 13 residues. Of all the DNA, just the CDR3 is kept, 39 bases in frame from base 1. Cut back by 5 bases and 4 bases, the V and J ends lie 9 bases apart. To sequence the TCRbeta CDR3 region, genomic DNA was isolated from the sorted cells. The immunoSEQ Assay was used for sequencing of TCRbeta CDR3 regions. The table comes from immuneACCESS by way of TCRdb, which keeps in-frame sequences with V and J called. Part of the clones is missing from these tables; in studies checked, under half for an unresolved V gene and the rest for unknown reasons. The sample table contains around 60,000 clones; only one count was recorded for about 89% of them. About 0.76% of the sample is held by the ten biggest clonotypes. The trial excluded patients who had a history of autoimmune disease or were on systemic immunosuppression. In every dose cohort, peripheral blood was drawn for TCR sequencing at baseline, cycle 4 day 1, and cycle 7 day 1. The samples were taken from a phase I, first-in-human, multicenter, open-label dose-escalation trial of ivuxolimab. Adults with locally advanced or metastatic melanoma, renal cell carcinoma, hepatocellular carcinoma or head and neck squamous cell carcinoma were enrolled in the trial. CD4+ and CD8+ T cells were sorted separately from peripheral blood before TCR sequencing.

On this clone itself: Its antigen is still unknown. Within one base of it there is no much larger clone, and no base qualities were kept.

The sequencing here drew on CD4+ or CD8+ T cells sorted from blood, taken in a trial of the OX40 agonist ivuxolimab. The receptor's source is an adult with an advanced solid tumor such as melanoma, head and neck, liver or kidney cancer. The receptor chain draws on TRBV27 and TRBJ2-1; no D segment can be confidently identified. The DNA reads TGTGCCAGCAGTGAGTCGGATTACAATGAGCAGTTCTTC. This yields the protein CASSESDYNEQFF.